These 10 T cell receptor beta chains share one sample of origin, sequenced in a study of cytomegalovirus exposure and HLA in healthy donors. Vbeta (60) and Jbeta (13) primers were used in the PCR. TCRdb's table, derived via immunoSEQ multiplex PCR, lists solely in-frame clones and lacks some. This table holds over 130,000 clones, more than 75% found once. Sequencing input: PBMCs. These receptors originate from a human donor in good health.

This rearrangement joins TRBV4-1 to TRBJ2-5, with 7 bases matching TRBD2. The CDR3 runs 15 residues. The V gene's germline CDR1 is MGHRA and CDR2 YSYEKL. V was clipped by 3 bases and J by 5 bases; unmatched bases: 9. CDR3 DNA: TGCGCCAGCAGCCAGACACTAGCGTTCGGGGAGACCCAGTACTTC. Protein product: CASSQTLAFGETQYF.

V usage is TRBV7-2 and J usage is TRBJ2-7; D is perhaps TRBD2 (5 bases). V lost 2 bases to trimming and J lost 0 bases, with 11 bases between them. The germline V gene encodes CDR1 SGHTA and CDR2 FQGNSA. This CDR3 is 15 amino acids long. CDR3 DNA: TGTGCCAGCAGCTTATGGTCCCGGGGCTCCTACGAGCAGTACTTC. Its protein product is CASSLWSRGSYEQYF.

The gene calls are TRBV6-1 and TRBJ1-2; 7 positions match TRBD1. CDR3 length: 13 amino acids. The germline gives CDR1 MNHNS, CDR2 SASEGT. V trimming: 6 bases; J trimming: 2 bases; junction bases outside the gene matches: 3. DNA for the CDR3: TGTGCCAGCAGCACAGGGGTGAACTATGGCTACACCTTC. It is translated as CASSTGVNYGYTF.

The chain combines TRBV30 with TRBJ1-1, with D possibly matching TRBD1 (5 bases). V was cut by 2 bases and J by 8 bases, with 12 bases left in between. CDR3 size: 12 residues. The V gene's germline CDR1 is GTSNPN and CDR2 SVGIG (reference sequence). CDR3 bases: TGTGCCTGGAGTCCCCCAGGGCGGGAAGCTTTCTTT. Translation: CAWSPPGREAFF.

The J gene is TRBJ2-2, the V gene TRBV6-6; 8 positions agree with TRBD2. The V gene's germline CDR1 is MNHNY and CDR2 SVGAGI (reference sequence). V lost 7 bases, J lost 1 base, and 8 bases stayed unmatched. This CDR3 has 16 amino acids. CDR3 region: CASTFSGAENTGELFF. In DNA form, the CDR3 reads TGTGCCAGCACCTTTAGCGGGGCTGAGAACACCGGGGAGCTGTTTTTT.

This clone was detected only once. The chain joins TRBV28 to TRBJ1-2; D might be TRBD1 (6 bases). From germline, CDR1 is MDHEN and CDR2 SYDVKM. There are 13 residues in the CDR3. Trimming took 6 bases from V and 4 from J, leaving 12 bases between them. The CDR3 sequence: CASRPGHFYGYTF. In DNA, the CDR3 is TGTGCCAGCAGGCCGGGACACTTCTATGGCTACACCTTC.

Only one count was recorded for this clone. The chain links TRBV29-1 to TRBJ2-1; 8 bases agree with TRBD2. The CDR3 is 11 amino acids. The V segment lost 7 bases and the J segment 8 bases; nucleotides outside the gene matches: 4. The V gene's germline CDR1 is SQVTM and CDR2 ANQGSEA. The CDR3 sequence: CSASGSDEQFF. The CDR3 DNA sequence: TGCAGCGCTAGCGGGTCGGATGAGCAGTTCTTC.

This clone was picked up a small number of times. V is TRBV6-6 and J is TRBJ2-7; TRBD1 is a possible D gene (6 bases). The germline V gene encodes CDR1 MNHNY and CDR2 SVGAGI (reference sequence). The CDR3 is made up of 12 amino acids. V lost 6 bases to trimming and J lost 7 bases, with 13 bases between them. CDR3 DNA: TGTGCCAGCAGGGACAGTATGTGGGAGCAGTACTTC. Its protein is CASRDSMWEQYF.

This clone appeared once. V gene TRBV5-1 combines with J gene TRBJ1-4; TRBD1 matches at 8 bases. The CDR3 is 17 residues long. CDR1 and CDR2 from the germline V gene are SGHRS and YFSETQ. Trimming removed 7 bases from V and 6 bases from J; junction bases left unmatched: 17. The CDR3 nucleotides are TGCGCCAGCGGTCCCGGGACAGGAGACCTCGAGGATGAAAAACTGTTTTTT. As protein: CASGPGTGDLEDEKLFF.

This chain links TRBV6-1 with TRBJ1-1; D is uncertain. Trimming stripped 2 bases from V and 4 bases from J, with 17 bases between. The CDR3 totals 16 residues. Germline loops: CDR1 MNHNS, CDR2 SASEGT. Here the CDR3 DNA reads TGTGCCAGCAGTGAAAGCGGAACCCGGTGGACCACTGAAGCTTTCTTT. This translates into CASSESGTRWTTEAFF.